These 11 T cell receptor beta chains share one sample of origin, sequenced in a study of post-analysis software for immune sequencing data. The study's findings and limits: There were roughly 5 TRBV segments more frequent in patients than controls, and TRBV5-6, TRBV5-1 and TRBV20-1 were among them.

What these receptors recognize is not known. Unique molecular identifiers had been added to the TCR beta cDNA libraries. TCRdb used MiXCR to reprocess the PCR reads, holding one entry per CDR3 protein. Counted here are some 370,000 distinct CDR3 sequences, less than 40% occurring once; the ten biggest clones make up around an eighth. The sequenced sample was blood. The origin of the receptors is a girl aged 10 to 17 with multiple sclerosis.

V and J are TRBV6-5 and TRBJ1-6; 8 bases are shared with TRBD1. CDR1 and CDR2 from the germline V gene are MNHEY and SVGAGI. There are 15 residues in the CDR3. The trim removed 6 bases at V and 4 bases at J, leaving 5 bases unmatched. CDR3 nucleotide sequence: TGTGCCAGCAGCGGACAGGGAAGTTATAATTCACCCCTCCACTTT. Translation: CASSGQGSYNSPLHF.

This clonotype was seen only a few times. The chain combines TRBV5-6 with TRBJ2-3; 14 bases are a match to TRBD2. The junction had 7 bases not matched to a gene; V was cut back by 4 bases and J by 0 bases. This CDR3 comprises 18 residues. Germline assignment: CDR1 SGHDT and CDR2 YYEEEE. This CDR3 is CASSGLAGGSASTDTQYF. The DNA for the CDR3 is TGTGCCAGCAGCGGACTAGCGGGGGGCTCCGCCAGCACAGATACGCAGTATTTT.

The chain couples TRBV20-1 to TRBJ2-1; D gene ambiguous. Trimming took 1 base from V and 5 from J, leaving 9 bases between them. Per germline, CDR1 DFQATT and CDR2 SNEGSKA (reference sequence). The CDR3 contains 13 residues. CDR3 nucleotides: TGCAGTGCTAGAGTAGGGTATAACAATGAGCAGTTCTTC. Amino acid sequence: CSARVGYNNEQFF.

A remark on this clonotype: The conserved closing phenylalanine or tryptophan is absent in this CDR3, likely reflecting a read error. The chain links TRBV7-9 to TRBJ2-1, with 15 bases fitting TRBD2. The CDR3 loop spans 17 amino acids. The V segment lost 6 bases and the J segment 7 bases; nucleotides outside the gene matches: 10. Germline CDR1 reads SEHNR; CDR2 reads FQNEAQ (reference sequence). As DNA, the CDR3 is TGTGCCAGCAGTTCCGGGACTAGCGGGGGGTTTAGGAATGAGCAGTTCGTC. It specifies CASSSGTSGGFRNEQFV.

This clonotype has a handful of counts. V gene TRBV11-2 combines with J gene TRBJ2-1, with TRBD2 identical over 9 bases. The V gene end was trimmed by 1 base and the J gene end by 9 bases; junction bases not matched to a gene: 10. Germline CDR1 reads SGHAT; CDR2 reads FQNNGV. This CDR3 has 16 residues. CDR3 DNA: TGTGCCAGCAGCTTAGGGCCAGCGGGGGGCCAGGGTGAGCAGTTCTTC. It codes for CASSLGPAGGQGEQFF.

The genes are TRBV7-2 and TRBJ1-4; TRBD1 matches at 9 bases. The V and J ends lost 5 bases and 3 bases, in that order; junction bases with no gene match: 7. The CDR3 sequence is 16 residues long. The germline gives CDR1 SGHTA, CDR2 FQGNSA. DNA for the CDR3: TGTGCCAGCAGCCCAAGGGGGGACAGGGCTAATGAAAAACTGTTTTTT. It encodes CASSPRGDRANEKLFF.

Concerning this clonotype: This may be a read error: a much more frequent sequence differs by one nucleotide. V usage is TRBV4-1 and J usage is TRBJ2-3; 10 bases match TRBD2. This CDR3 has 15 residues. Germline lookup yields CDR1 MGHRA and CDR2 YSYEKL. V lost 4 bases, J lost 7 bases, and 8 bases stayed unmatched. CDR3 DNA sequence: TGCGCCAGCAGCCGAGGGCCTAGCGGGGGATATACGCAGTATTTT. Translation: CASSRGPSGGYTQYF.

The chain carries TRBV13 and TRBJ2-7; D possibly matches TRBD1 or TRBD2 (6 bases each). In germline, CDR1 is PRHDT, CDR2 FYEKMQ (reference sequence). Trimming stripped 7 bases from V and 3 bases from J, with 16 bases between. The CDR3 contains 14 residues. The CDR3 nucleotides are TGTGCCAGCACCCAACTCGGGGGACACTACGAGCAGTACTTC. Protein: CASTQLGGHYEQYF.

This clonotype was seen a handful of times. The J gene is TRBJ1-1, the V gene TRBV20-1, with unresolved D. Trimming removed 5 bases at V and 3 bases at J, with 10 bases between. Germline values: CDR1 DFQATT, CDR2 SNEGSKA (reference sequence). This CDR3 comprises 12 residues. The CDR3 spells CSAPEVYTEAFF. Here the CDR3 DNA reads TGCAGTGCTCCTGAGGTCTACACTGAAGCTTTCTTT.

This CDR3 is CASSAPQGTGVWGETQYF. CDR3 nucleotides: TGTGCCAGCAGCGCCCCTCAGGGGACAGGGGTTTGGGGAGAGACCCAGTACTTC. V is TRBV7-6 and J is TRBJ2-5, with TRBD1 matching over 10 bases. Per germline, CDR1 SGHVS and CDR2 FNYEAQ. V dropped 5 bases and J dropped 4; count of bases not matched to a gene: 16. CDR3 length: 18 residues.

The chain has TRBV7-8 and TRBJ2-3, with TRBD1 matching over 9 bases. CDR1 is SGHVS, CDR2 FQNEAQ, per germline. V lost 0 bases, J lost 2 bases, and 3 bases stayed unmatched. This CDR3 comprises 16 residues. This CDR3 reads CASSLAGQGITDTQYF. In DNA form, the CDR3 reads TGTGCCAGCAGCTTAGCGGGACAGGGTATCACAGATACGCAGTATTTT.